This paragraph reports one T cell receptor (beta chain). The antigen is undetermined. This record comes from a study of shared clonotypes between healthy human individuals. CDR3 length equals 13 residues. With 5 bases clipped from V and 8 bases from J, the junction kept 6 bases outside the gene matches. Germline V gives CDR1 SGHVS, CDR2 FQNEAQ. Study-level findings and limits: In contrast to clonotypes shared by all four donors, non-shared clonotypes had lower generation probabilities. With a handful of donors compared, roughly 5% of naive CD4 clonotypes were shared.

Here immunoSEQ multiplex PCR was the method, and the copy in TCRdb shows in-frame clones only, minus some. The repertoire consists of some 2,500,000 clones, with around 93% occurring once and the leading ten covering 0.3% to 0.4%. Sequencing input: naive CD4+ T cells from PBMCs. Subset noted: CD45RA+ positively selected. The chain has TRBV7-8 and TRBJ1-2; TRBD1 aligns across 9 bases. The receptor's source is a young man in good health. Some clones in this sample may be carry-over from other donors' samples. The CDR3 DNA reads TGTGCCAGCAGCCCGCGGACAGGGGAAGGCTACACCTTC. Translation gives CASSPRTGEGYTF.